This T cell receptor (beta chain) was retrieved from a study of PD-L1 blockade in urothelial cancer. As for the study in general: Median T cell yield per blood sample was about 150,000 cells.

Profiled with immunoSEQ multiplex PCR; TCRdb holds only in-frame clones, not every one. Among over 100,000 clones, 85% to 95% were seen once, and the ten largest hold approximately 3.5%. Time point of the sample: peripheral blood 6 weeks after treatment start. Patients in the study were battling locally advanced or metastatic urothelial carcinoma. The TCR was taken from a man aged 55-75 years with urothelial cancer. Specimen: PBMCs, collected around atezolizumab (anti-PD-L1) treatment.

As DNA, the CDR3 is TGTGCCAGTAGTATAAGAACAGGCGCCAACGTCCTGACTTTC. Protein: CASSIRTGANVLTF. The chain combines TRBV19 with TRBJ2-6; possibly TRBD1 for D (5 bases). The CDR3 covers 14 residues. The V end lost 2 bases, the J end lost 7 bases, and 9 bases lay between the germline ends. CDR1 and CDR2 from the germline V gene are LNHDA and SQIVND (reference sequence).